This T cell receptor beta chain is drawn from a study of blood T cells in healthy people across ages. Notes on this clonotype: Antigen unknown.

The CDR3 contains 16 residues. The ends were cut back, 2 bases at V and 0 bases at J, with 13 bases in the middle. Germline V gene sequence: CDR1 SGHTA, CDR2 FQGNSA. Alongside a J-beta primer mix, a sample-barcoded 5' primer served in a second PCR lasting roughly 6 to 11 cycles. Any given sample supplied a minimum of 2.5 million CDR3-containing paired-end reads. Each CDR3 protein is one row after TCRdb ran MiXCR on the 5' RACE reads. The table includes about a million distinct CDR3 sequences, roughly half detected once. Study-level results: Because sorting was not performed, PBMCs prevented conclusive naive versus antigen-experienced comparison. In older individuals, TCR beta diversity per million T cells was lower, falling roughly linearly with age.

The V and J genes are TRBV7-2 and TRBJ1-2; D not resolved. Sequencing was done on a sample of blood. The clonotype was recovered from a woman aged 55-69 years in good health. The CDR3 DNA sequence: TGTGCCAGCAGCTTAAGTGCTGGGAATTCTAACTATGGCTACACCTTC. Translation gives CASSLSAGNSNYGYTF.